This entry describes one T cell receptor beta chain. This clonotype was picked up a small number of times. This clone's antigen is unknown. There are no base qualities to consult, and no much larger clone falls within one base. Sample treatment or condition, as interpreted from the label and publication: live attenuated yellow fever vaccine strain. At each blood-draw timepoint, two biological replicates of bulk PBMCs were obtained. A standard Ficoll-Paque protocol was used to isolate PBMCs from peripheral blood. RNA was extracted with TriZol from bulk PBMCs, CD4 and CD8 fractions, and dextramer-positive and dextramer-negative fractions. The sample was run on an Illumina NovaSeq 6000. Synthesis of TCR cDNA relied on 5'RACE template switching, a step that introduced a universal primer site along with unique molecular identifiers. Priming for cDNA synthesis came from both the TCR alpha and TCR beta constant segments. Libraries were amplified in two PCR steps, with sample barcodes and sequencing adapters added in the second step. Sequencing of the libraries was done on either Illumina HiSeq 2500 (2x100 bp) or NovaSeq (2x150 bp). Per the original workflow: MIGEC handled demultiplexing of reads and collapsing into UMI consensus sequences, while MiXCR performed V(D)J alignment. Clonotypes responding to the vaccine were identified with edgeR on replicate PBMC samples, with the criteria of FDR below 0.01 and a log2 fold change above 5 up to day 15. Bulk clonotypes were assigned CD4 or CD8 identity according to which sequenced CD4 or CD8 repertoire held them at higher abundance. TCRdb ran its own pipeline on the public reads, namely fastp trimming at Q25 and MiXCR clone calling, and kept in-frame beta chains. CDR3 protein sequences are deduplicated, and each keeps its most common genes and DNA. For this entry, the V and J calls and clone size follow TCRdb and not the study's own pipeline. The sample yields around 300,000 distinct CDR3 sequences; around 4.5% were counted once. Approximately 19% of the sample comes from the top ten.

This record belongs to a study of T cells after yellow fever vaccination (dated by TCRdb to 2018 to 2020). For the wider study: The SMART-Seq v4 Ultra Low Input RNA kit was used to prepare libraries from fractions with low cell numbers. Blood samples were taken at several timepoints before and after primary and secondary immunization, and bulk PBMC replicates and cell subsets were isolated. Two healthy male donors, one aged 18 to 30 and one aged 30 to 40 years, made up the cohort. To track T-cell clones before and after primary and booster YFV17D yellow fever vaccination, bulk TCR alpha and beta repertoires were sequenced longitudinally. What the work shows at the level of the full study, not this receptor alone: Because abundant contaminating clonotypes from the bulk population could be contained in FACS-sorted repertoires, computational filtering was required. The study included only a couple of donors, which limits how far the findings can be generalized. A small fraction of clonotypes showed up in both the CD4 and CD8 compartments, probably as a result of convergent recombination. Compared with the primary T-cell response, the secondary T-cell response was weaker but faster, peaking on day 5 rather than day 15. After the booster, most clones that had expanded after primary vaccination were detected again (approximately 96% of CD4 and around 88% of CD8), suggesting broad maintenance of memory.

For this chain, trimming is 6 bases at the V end and 6 bases at the J end, and the number of junction bases without a gene match is 11. The CDR3 measures 14 amino acids from cysteine to valine. Here the CDR3 DNA is all that survives: 42 bases in frame from base 1. The germline V gene gives CDR1 as MNHEY and CDR2 as SVGEGT. This sequence uses TRBV6-2 or TRBV6-3 and TRBJ2-7, with TRBD1 identical over 7 junction bases. The sample in question was PBMCs, obtained 15 days after the yellow fever booster vaccination. The source is a man younger than 35 who received the YFV17D yellow fever vaccine. In nucleotides, the sequence is TGTGCCAGCAGCCGGACAGGCAAGTCGGGCGAGCAGTACGTC. It translates to CASSRTGKSGEQYV.